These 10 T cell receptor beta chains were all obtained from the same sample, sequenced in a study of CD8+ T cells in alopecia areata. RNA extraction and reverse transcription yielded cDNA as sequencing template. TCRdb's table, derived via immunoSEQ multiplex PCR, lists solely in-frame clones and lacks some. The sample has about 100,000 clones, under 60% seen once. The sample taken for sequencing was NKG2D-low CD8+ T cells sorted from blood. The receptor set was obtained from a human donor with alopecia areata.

CDR3 DNA sequence: TGTGCCAGCAGGGAACTAGCGGGAGACCCCTACGAGCAGTACTTC. Protein: CASRELAGDPYEQYF. The chain is built from TRBV6-1 and TRBJ2-7, with 11 bases aligning to TRBD2. V was clipped by 6 bases and J by 2 bases; unmatched bases: 6. CDR1 is MNHNS and CDR2 is SASEGT in the germline V gene. This CDR3 contains 15 residues.

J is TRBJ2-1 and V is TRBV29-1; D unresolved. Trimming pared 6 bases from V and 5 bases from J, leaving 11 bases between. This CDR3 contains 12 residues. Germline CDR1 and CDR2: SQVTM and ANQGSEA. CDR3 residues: CSVPVADNEQFF. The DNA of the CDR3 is TGCAGCGTACCAGTGGCGGACAATGAGCAGTTCTTC.

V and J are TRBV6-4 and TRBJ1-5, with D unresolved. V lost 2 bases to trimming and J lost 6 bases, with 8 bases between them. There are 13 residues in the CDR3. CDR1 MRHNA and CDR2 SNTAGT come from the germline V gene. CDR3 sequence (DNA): TGTGCCAGCAGTGACGAGGCGGGTCAGCCCCAGCATTTT. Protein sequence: CASSDEAGQPQHF.

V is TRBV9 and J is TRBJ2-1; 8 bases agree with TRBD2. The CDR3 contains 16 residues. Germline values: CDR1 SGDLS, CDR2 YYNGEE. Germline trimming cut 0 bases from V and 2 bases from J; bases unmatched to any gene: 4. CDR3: CASSVGREGPYNEQFF. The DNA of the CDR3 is TGTGCCAGCAGCGTAGGCCGGGAGGGCCCCTACAATGAGCAGTTCTTC.

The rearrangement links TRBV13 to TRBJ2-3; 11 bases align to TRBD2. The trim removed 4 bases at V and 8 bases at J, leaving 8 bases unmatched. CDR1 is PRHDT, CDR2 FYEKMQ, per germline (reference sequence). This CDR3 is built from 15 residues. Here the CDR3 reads CASSSQLAGVGTQYF. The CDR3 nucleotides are TGTGCCAGCAGCTCACAACTAGCGGGAGTGGGTACGCAGTATTTT. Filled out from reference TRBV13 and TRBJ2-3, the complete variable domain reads AAGVIQSPRHLIKEKRETATLKCYPIPRHDTVYWYQQGPGQDPQFLISFYEKMQSDKGSIPDRFSAQQFSDYHSELNMSSLELGDSALYFCASSSQLAGVGTQYFGPGTRLTVL.

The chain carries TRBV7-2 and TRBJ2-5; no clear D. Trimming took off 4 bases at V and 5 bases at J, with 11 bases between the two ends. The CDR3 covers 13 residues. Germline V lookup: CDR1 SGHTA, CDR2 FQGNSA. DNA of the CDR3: TGTGCCAGCAGCTATAATGTGGCGGAGACCCAGTACTTC. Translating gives CASSYNVAETQYF.

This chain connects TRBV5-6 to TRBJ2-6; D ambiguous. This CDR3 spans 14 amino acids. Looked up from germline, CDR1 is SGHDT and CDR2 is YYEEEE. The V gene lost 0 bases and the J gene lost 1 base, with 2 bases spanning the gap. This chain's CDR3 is CASSLGSGANVLTF. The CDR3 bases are TGTGCCAGCAGCTTGGGGTCTGGGGCCAACGTCCTGACTTTC.

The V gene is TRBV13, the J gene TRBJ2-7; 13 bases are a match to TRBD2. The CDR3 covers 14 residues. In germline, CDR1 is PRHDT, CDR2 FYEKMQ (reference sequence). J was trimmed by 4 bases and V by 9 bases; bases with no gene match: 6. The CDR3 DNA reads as TGTGCCAGTACTAGCGGGAGGGCCCTGTACGAGCAGTACTTC. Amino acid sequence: CASTSGRALYEQYF.

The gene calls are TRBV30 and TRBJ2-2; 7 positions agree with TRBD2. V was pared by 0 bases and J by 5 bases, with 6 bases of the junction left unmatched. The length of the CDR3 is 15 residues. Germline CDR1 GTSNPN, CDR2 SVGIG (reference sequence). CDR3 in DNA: TGTGCCTGGAGTGTATTGGCTAGCGGAACCGGGGAGCTGTTTTTT. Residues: CAWSVLASGTGELFF.

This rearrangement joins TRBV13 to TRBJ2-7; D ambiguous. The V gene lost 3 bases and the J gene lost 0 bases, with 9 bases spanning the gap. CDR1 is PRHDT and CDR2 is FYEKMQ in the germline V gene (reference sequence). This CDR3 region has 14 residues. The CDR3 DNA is TGTGCCAGCAGCTTTCCCGAGCACTCCTACGAGCAGTACTTC. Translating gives CASSFPEHSYEQYF.